A single sample gave rise to the 32 T cell receptor beta chains below, sequenced in a study of CXCR3-negative and CXCR3-positive naive CD8 T cells. UMI-labeled 5' RACE yielded the TRB cDNA libraries. TCRdb re-called the 5' RACE reads and catalogs CDR3 proteins one per entry, DNA excluded. The table counts roughly 120,000 distinct CDR3 sequences; approximately 0.54% lies in the top ten. These TCRs are of unknown antigen specificity. General study findings and limits: Hydrophobicity of TRB CDR3s was greater in CXCR3-positive naive cells than in CXCR3-negative naive cells.

The sample comprised naive CXCR3+ CD8+ T cells from blood. The subset was: CD45RO-CCR7+CD27+CD95- naive CD8+ T cells expressing CXCR3 (TNR3+). Receptors were obtained from a human donor in good health. Some clones in this sample may be carry-over from other donors' samples.

This sequence joins TRBV4-2 and TRBJ2-4. Germline CDR1 and CDR2: LGHNA and YNFKEQ. The CDR3 loop spans 12 amino acids. CDR3 loop: CASSQEGDIQYF.

This chain uses TRBV12-3 or TRBV12-4 with TRBJ2-5. There are 14 residues in the CDR3. CDR3 sequence: CASSLLASQETQYF.

The chain recombines TRBV29-1 with TRBJ2-5; TCRdb outputs TRBD2, but without DNA this stays unchecked. The CDR3 consists of 15 residues. In germline, CDR1 is SQVTM, CDR2 ANQGSEA. The CDR3: CSAVPGLAGVETQYF. Together with reference TRBV29-1 and TRBJ2-5, the CDR3 gives the full variable domain: SAVISQKPSRDICQRGTSLTIQCQVDSQVTMMFWYRQQPGQSLTLIATANQGSEATYESGFVIDKFPISRPNLTFSTLTVSNMSPEDSSIYLCSAVPGLAGVETQYFGPGTRLLVL.

CDR3 sequence reads: CASSRATDTINQPQHF. The chain employs TRBV5-6 and TRBJ1-5. CDR1 is SGHDT and CDR2 is YYEEEE in the germline V gene. The CDR3 is made up of 16 amino acids.

This sequence joins TRBV29-1 and TRBJ2-1; TCRdb reports TRBD1, a call that lacks DNA to check it against. Per the germline V gene, CDR1 is SQVTM and CDR2 is ANQGSEA. This CDR3 comprises 11 residues. The CDR3 reads CSVTWGNEQFF.

The CDR3 loop is CSARDLRGITEAFF. The chain uses TRBV20-1 and TRBJ1-1; TCRdb designates TRBD1, a call that cannot be tested without DNA. Per the germline V gene, CDR1 is DFQATT and CDR2 is SNEGSKA (reference sequence). This CDR3 is 14 amino acids long.

This sequence joins TRBV20-1 and TRBJ1-6; TCRdb's assignment of TRBD1 cannot be checked, as there is no DNA. CDR3 length: 17 residues. Germline CDR1 is DFQATT and CDR2 is SNEGSKA (reference sequence). This CDR3 is CSASPLEEGDYNSPLHF.

The V call is TRBV7-6, the J call TRBJ2-5; TCRdb returns TRBD1, unconfirmable since there is no DNA. Germline CDR1 is SGHVS and CDR2 is FNYEAQ. This CDR3 has 15 amino acids. The CDR3 here is CASSPIGTPQETQYF.

The chain couples TRBV6-2 or TRBV6-3 to TRBJ2-7; absent DNA, TCRdb's TRBD1 call cannot be checked. The CDR3 sequence is 13 residues long. The germline gives CDR1 MNHEY, CDR2 SVGEGT. CDR3 sequence: CATIGHFADEQYF.

The chain combines TRBV2 with TRBJ2-2; TCRdb indicates TRBD2, and absent DNA this call remains unverified. The V gene's germline CDR1 is SNHLY and CDR2 FYNNEI. CDR3 size: 16 residues. The CDR3 loop is CASSDASGRVTGELFF.

The V call is TRBV7-9, the J call TRBJ2-5; the D call of TRBD1 rests on TCRdb alone, since no DNA is present to check it. The CDR3 is 15 amino acids. CDR1 is SEHNR, CDR2 FQNEAQ, per germline (reference sequence). CDR3 in amino acids: CASSSTPDREETQYF.

The chain carries TRBV28 and TRBJ2-1; TCRdb indicates TRBD1, and absent DNA this call remains unverified. This CDR3 has 13 amino acids. The germline gives CDR1 MDHEN, CDR2 SYDVKM. CDR3 residues: CASSFGGGRVSIF.

J is TRBJ2-7 and V is TRBV29-1; TCRdb's D call of TRBD2 is untestable without DNA. The CDR3 totals 12 residues. Germline loops: CDR1 SQVTM, CDR2 ANQGSEA. CDR3 in amino acids: CSVTTAAYEQYF.

The chain employs TRBV29-1 and TRBJ2-7; there is no DNA to check the TCRdb D call of TRBD2. There are 14 residues in the CDR3. Per the germline V gene, CDR1 is SQVTM and CDR2 is ANQGSEA. The chain's CDR3 is CSAVIAGNAYEQYF.

This chain joins TRBV7-9 and TRBJ2-6; as DNA is missing, the TRBD2 call by TCRdb cannot be tested. CDR1 and CDR2 (germline): SEHNR, FQNEAQ (reference sequence). The CDR3 extends over 17 amino acids. Here the CDR3 reads CASEGVLTNSGANVLTF.

The J gene is TRBJ1-6, the V gene TRBV6-5; TCRdb names TRBD1, which stays unverified in the absence of DNA. The CDR3 extends over 14 amino acids. CDR1 MNHEY and CDR2 SVGAGI come from the germline V gene. The CDR3 spells CASQPGVRNSPLHF.

The gene calls are TRBV7-9 and TRBJ2-1; TCRdb's D call of TRBD1 is untestable without DNA. Per germline, CDR1 SEHNR and CDR2 FQNEAQ (reference sequence). The CDR3 covers 17 residues. CDR3 region: CASSLGTGGLLNNEQFF.

This chain connects TRBV10-2 to TRBJ1-5; TCRdb lists TRBD1, though no DNA is available to test this call. Looked up from germline, CDR1 is WSHSY and CDR2 is SAAADI. The CDR3 length is 14 residues. The CDR3 spells CASSPDRRGQPQHF.

The V and J genes are TRBV5-1 and TRBJ2-2. The CDR3 runs 15 residues. Per the germline V gene, CDR1 is SGHRS and CDR2 is YFSETQ. This chain's CDR3 is CASSLATANTGELFF.

The chain uses TRBV20-1 and TRBJ2-7. This CDR3 contains 13 residues. Per germline, CDR1 DFQATT and CDR2 SNEGSKA (reference sequence). CDR3: CSASHGNSYEQYF.

V gene TRBV20-1 combines with J gene TRBJ2-7; there is no DNA to check the TCRdb D call of TRBD2. The CDR3 is made up of 11 amino acids. Germline CDR1 is DFQATT and CDR2 is SNEGSKA (reference sequence). This CDR3 is CSAPSGWEQYF.

This chain's CDR3 is CASSLGTRSYEQYF. The chain carries TRBV7-9 and TRBJ2-7; TCRdb lists TRBD1, though no DNA is available to test this call. Looked up from germline, CDR1 is SEHNR and CDR2 is FQNEAQ (reference sequence). CDR3 length equals 14 residues. The full variable domain, with the rest looked up from reference TRBV7-9 and TRBJ2-7, is DTGVSQNPRHKITKRGQNVTFRCDPISEHNRLYWYRQTLGQGPEFLTYFQNEAQLEKSRLLSDRFSAERPKGSFSTLEIQRTEQGDSAMYLCASSLGTRSYEQYFGPGTRLTVT.

The chain has TRBV19 and TRBJ1-1. The CDR3 contains 16 residues. Germline V gene sequence: CDR1 LNHDA, CDR2 SQIVND (reference sequence). The CDR3 region is CASSMEGGRLHTEAFF.

V usage is TRBV7-2 and J usage is TRBJ2-6. Germline V gives CDR1 SGHTA, CDR2 FQGNSA. CDR3 length: 18 residues. CDR3 residues: CASSLVLGPSSGANVLTF.

The V call is TRBV7-9, the J call TRBJ2-3; the D call of TRBD1 rests on TCRdb alone, since no DNA is present to check it. CDR3 length: 16 amino acids. The V gene's germline CDR1 is SEHNR and CDR2 FQNEAQ (reference sequence). This CDR3 reads CASSLVGQKAVDTQYF.

The gene calls are TRBV24-1 and TRBJ1-5; the D call from TCRdb, TRBD1, cannot be confirmed without DNA. CDR3 size: 17 residues. Looked up from germline, CDR1 is KGHDR and CDR2 is SFDVKD. CDR3 protein: CATSDRGQGASNQPQHF.

This rearrangement joins TRBV20-1 to TRBJ2-7; TCRdb's D gene call, TRBD1, goes unchecked for lack of DNA. This CDR3 has 13 amino acids. Germline V CDR1 and CDR2: DFQATT, SNEGSKA (reference sequence). CDR3 residues: CSARTGSSYEQYF.

The chain recombines TRBV7-9 with TRBJ1-1. The CDR3 length is 13 residues. Germline V gene data show CDR1 as SEHNR and CDR2 as FQNEAQ (reference sequence). The CDR3 reads CASSSEGGEAAFF.

V usage is TRBV2 and J usage is TRBJ1-1. The CDR3 is 11 amino acids. CDR1 SNHLY and CDR2 FYNNEI come from the germline V gene. The CDR3 is CASSEGGEAFF.

CDR3 region: CASSQIRGGYGEQFF. The V and J genes are TRBV4-3 and TRBJ2-1; TCRdb gives TRBD2 as the D gene, but with no DNA this cannot be confirmed. Germline-derived CDR1 and CDR2 are LGHNA and YSLEER. The length of the CDR3 is 15 residues.

J is TRBJ2-1 and V is TRBV29-1. Per the germline V gene, CDR1 is SQVTM and CDR2 is ANQGSEA. CDR3 length: 12 amino acids. CDR3 sequence: CSVSVDGNEQFF.

V is TRBV7-6 and J is TRBJ1-5; TCRdb's D call of TRBD1 is untestable without DNA. Germline CDR1 SGHVS, CDR2 FNYEAQ. The CDR3 has 16 residues. The CDR3: CASSLGTGSDNQPQHF.